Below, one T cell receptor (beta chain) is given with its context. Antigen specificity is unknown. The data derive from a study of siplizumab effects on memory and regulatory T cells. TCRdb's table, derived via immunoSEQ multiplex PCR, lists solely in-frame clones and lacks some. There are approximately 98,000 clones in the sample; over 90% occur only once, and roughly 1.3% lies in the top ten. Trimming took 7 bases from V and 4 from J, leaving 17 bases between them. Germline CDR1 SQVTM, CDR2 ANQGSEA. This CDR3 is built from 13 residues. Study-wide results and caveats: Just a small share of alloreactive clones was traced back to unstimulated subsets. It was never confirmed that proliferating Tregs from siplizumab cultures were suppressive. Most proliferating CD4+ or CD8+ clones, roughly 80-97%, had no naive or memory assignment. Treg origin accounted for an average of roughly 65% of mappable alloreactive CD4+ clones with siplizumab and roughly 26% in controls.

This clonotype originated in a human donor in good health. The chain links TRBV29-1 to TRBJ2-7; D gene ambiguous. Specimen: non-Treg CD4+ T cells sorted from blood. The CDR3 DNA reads TGCAGCGCAACCCCGGGCCAGCCATACGAGCAGTACTTC. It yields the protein CSATPGQPYEQYF.